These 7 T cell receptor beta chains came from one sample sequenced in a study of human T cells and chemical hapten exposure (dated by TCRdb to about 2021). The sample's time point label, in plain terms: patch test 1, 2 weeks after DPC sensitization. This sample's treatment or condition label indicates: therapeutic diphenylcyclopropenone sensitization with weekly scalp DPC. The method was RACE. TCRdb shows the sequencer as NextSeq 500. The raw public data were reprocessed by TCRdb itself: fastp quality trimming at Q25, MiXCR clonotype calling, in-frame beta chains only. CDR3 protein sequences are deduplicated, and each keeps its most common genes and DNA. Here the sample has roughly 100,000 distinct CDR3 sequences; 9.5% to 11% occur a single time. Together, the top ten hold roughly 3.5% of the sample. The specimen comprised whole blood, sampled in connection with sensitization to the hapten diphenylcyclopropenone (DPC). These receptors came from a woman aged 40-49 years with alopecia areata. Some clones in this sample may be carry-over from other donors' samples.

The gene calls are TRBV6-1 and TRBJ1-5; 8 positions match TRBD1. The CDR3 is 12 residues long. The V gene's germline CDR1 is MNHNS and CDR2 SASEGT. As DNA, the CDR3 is TGTGGGGGGGGGACAGGTGATCAGCCCCAGCATTTT. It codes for CGGGTGDQPQHF.

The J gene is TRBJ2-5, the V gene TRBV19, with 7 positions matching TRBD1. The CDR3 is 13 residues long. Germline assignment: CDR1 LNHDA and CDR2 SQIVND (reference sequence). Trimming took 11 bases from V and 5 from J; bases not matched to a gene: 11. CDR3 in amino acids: CACGTGVGETQYF. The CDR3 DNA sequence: TGTGCCTGTGGAACAGGGGTGGGCGAGACCCAGTACTTC. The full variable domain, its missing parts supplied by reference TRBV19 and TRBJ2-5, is DGGITQSPKYLFRKEGQNVTLSCEQNLNHDAMYWYRQDPGQGLRLIYYSQIVNDFQKGDIAEGYSVSREKKESFPLTVTSAQKNPTAFYLCACGTGVGETQYFGPGTRLLVL.

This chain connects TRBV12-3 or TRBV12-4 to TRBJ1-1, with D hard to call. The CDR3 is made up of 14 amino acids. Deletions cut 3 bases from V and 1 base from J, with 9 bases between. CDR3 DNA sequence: TGTGCCAGCAGTTTTTTTCCGGGGAACACTGAAGCTTTCTTT. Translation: CASSFFPGNTEAFF.

CDR3: CASSQTVDTQYF. CDR3 bases: TGTGCCAGCAGCCAAACGGTGGATACGCAGTATTTT. The chain uses TRBV4-2 and TRBJ2-3; D gene ambiguous. The CDR3 consists of 12 residues. V was shortened by 2 bases and J by 6 bases, with 6 bases between the two germline ends. Per the germline V gene, CDR1 is LGHNA and CDR2 is YNFKEQ.

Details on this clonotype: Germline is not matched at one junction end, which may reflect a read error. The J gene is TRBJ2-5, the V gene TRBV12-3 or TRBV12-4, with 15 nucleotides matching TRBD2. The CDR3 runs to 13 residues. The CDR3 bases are TGTGCCAGCAGACCCGGGACTAGCGGGAGGCCCCGTTTC. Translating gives CASRPGTSGRPRF.

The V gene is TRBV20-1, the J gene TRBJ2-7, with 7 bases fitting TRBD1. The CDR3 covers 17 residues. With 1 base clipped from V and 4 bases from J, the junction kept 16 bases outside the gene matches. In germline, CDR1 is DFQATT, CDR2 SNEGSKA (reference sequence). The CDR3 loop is CSARGPPKQGNGYEQYF. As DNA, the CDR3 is TGCAGTGCTAGAGGGCCCCCCAAACAGGGGAACGGGTACGAGCAGTACTTC.

This chain's CDR3 is CSARALGGGTDTQYF. DNA of the CDR3: TGCAGTGCTAGGGCCCTCGGCGGGGGGACAGATACGCAGTATTTT. The chain carries TRBV20-1 and TRBJ2-3; 8 bases align to TRBD2. In germline, CDR1 is DFQATT, CDR2 SNEGSKA (reference sequence). Germline trimming cut 3 bases from V and 3 bases from J; bases unmatched to any gene: 8. The CDR3 runs 15 residues.